Listed here are 22 T cell receptor beta chains from one sample, sequenced in a study of lymphopenia after photon versus proton radiotherapy. Using immunoSEQ multiplex PCR, the repertoire was profiled, and TCRdb retains in-frame clones only, with some absent. The data hold 20,000 to 30,000 clones, with around 90% observed a single time. The sequencing here drew on peripheral blood, taken from a patient treated with photon-based radiotherapy. These TCRs come from a woman in her fifties or sixties with cholangiocarcinoma.

The chain employs TRBV6-5 and TRBJ2-5, with D unresolved. Germline V CDR1 and CDR2: MNHEY, SVGAGI. The CDR3 totals 14 residues. With 2 bases removed from V and 2 bases from J, the gap between germline ends came to 9 bases. The CDR3 here is CASSYPDTQETQYF. CDR3 nucleotide sequence: TGTGCCAGCAGTTACCCTGACACTCAAGAGACCCAGTACTTC.

The rearrangement joins TRBV27 to TRBJ2-2; no clear D. CDR3 length: 15 residues. Trimming left V 3 bases short and J 0 bases short, with 8 bases between. Germline assignment: CDR1 MNHEY and CDR2 SMNVEV (reference sequence). In DNA, the CDR3 is TGTGCCAGCAGTTTTCGAACACCGAACACCGGGGAGCTGTTTTTT. Translated: CASSFRTPNTGELFF.

The rearrangement links TRBV7-8 to TRBJ1-6; 7 bases are a match to TRBD1. Germline CDR1 and CDR2: SGHVS and FQNEAQ. Germline trimming cut 4 bases from V and 5 bases from J; bases unmatched to any gene: 8. The CDR3 runs 16 residues. CDR3 in DNA: TGTGCCAGCAGCTCCCTCCAGGGGGTGCATAATTCACCCCTCCACTTT. Translated: CASSSLQGVHNSPLHF.

This clone was seen just once. V and J are TRBV7-9 and TRBJ1-1; no reliable D call. The V end lost 5 bases, the J end lost 7 bases, and 20 bases lay between the germline ends. This CDR3 spans 15 amino acids. Germline loops: CDR1 SEHNR, CDR2 FQNEAQ (reference sequence). The CDR3 reads CASSLSGSRVIEAFF. The CDR3 DNA is TGTGCCAGCAGCCTTAGCGGCAGCCGAGTCATTGAAGCTTTCTTT. The variable domain in full, with the rest retrieved from reference TRBV7-9 and TRBJ1-1, is DTGVSQNPRHKITKRGQNVTFRCDPISEHNRLYWYRQTLGQGPEFLTYFQNEAQLEKSRLLSDRFSAERPKGSFSTLEIQRTEQGDSAMYLCASSLSGSRVIEAFFGQGTRLTVV.

CDR3 bases: TGTGCCAGCAGCTTATCTCTAGGGGATACGCAGTATTTT. Translated, it gives CASSLSLGDTQYF. This rearrangement joins TRBV11-2 to TRBJ2-3; D is undetermined. The CDR3 covers 13 residues. V was pared by 2 bases and J by 6 bases, with 9 bases between. Germline CDR1 is SGHAT and CDR2 is FQNNGV.

This clone was observed once. The CDR3 DNA sequence: TGTGCCACCAGCAACATGGACCTCTATGGCTACACCTTC. Translated: CATSNMDLYGYTF. V is TRBV15 and J is TRBJ1-2, with no clear D. This CDR3 spans 13 amino acids. The germline CDR1 and CDR2 sequences are LNHNV and YYDKDF (reference sequence). V shed 4 bases and J shed 4 bases, with 10 bases lying between them.

V gene TRBV7-9 combines with J gene TRBJ2-2, with D uncertain. V lost 5 bases to trimming and J lost 5 bases, with 18 bases between them. CDR3 length: 16 residues. Per the germline V gene, CDR1 is SEHNR and CDR2 is FQNEAQ (reference sequence). The CDR3 coding sequence is TGTGCCAGCAGCCCCCCCCCGATAGGGCGGACCGGGGAGCTGTTTTTT. It is translated as CASSPPPIGRTGELFF. The full variable domain, in which reference TRBV7-9 and TRBJ2-2 provide the parts outside the CDR3, is DTGVSQNPRHKITKRGQNVTFRCDPISEHNRLYWYRQTLGQGPEFLTYFQNEAQLEKSRLLSDRFSAERPKGSFSTLEIQRTEQGDSAMYLCASSPPPIGRTGELFFGEGSRLTVL.

The chain links TRBV30 to TRBJ2-2; TRBD2 matches at 9 bases. Germline-derived CDR1 and CDR2 are GTSNPN and SVGIG (reference sequence). This CDR3 contains 18 residues. The V segment lost 2 bases and the J segment 1 base; nucleotides outside the gene matches: 11. The CDR3 here is CAWSREGAGGLNTGELFF. The CDR3 nucleotides read TGTGCCTGGAGTCGGGAAGGAGCGGGGGGCCTGAACACCGGGGAGCTGTTTTTT.

This sequence joins TRBV5-4 and TRBJ1-2, with a possible D match to TRBD1 (5 bases). Germline CDR1 and CDR2: SGHNT and YYREEE (reference sequence). The CDR3 has 13 residues. The V end lost 4 bases, the J end lost 6 bases, and 13 bases lay between the germline ends. CDR3 in amino acids: CASSLGGVNGYTF. The CDR3 DNA reads as TGTGCCAGCAGCCTCGGGGGGGTTAATGGCTACACCTTC.

V is TRBV19 and J is TRBJ2-5; 7 bases map to TRBD1. Trimming at V came to 1 base and at J to 1 base, leaving 3 bases not matched to a gene. In germline, CDR1 is LNHDA, CDR2 SQIVND (reference sequence). The CDR3 has 15 amino acids. CDR3 bases: TGTGCCAGTAGTATAGGGGACAGCCGCCAAGAGACCCAGTACTTC. Its protein is CASSIGDSRQETQYF.

The rearrangement links TRBV9 to TRBJ2-3, with 7 nucleotides matching TRBD2. V was pared by 0 bases and J by 1 base, with 8 bases of the junction left unmatched. The germline gives CDR1 SGDLS, CDR2 YYNGEE. The CDR3 runs to 17 residues. This CDR3 is CASSVVRTGGGTDTQYF. The CDR3, as DNA: TGTGCCAGCAGCGTAGTCAGGACGGGAGGCGGCACAGATACGCAGTATTTT.

V usage is TRBV30 and J usage is TRBJ2-1; the D is unclear. V shed 1 base and J shed 4 bases, with 2 bases lying between them. The CDR3 consists of 11 residues. Looked up from germline, CDR1 is GTSNPN and CDR2 is SVGIG (reference sequence). CDR3 amino acids: CAWSGYNEQFF. CDR3 sequence (DNA): TGTGCCTGGAGTGGATACAATGAGCAGTTCTTC.

The rearrangement joins TRBV13 to TRBJ2-7; 10 bases align to TRBD2. There are 15 residues in the CDR3. CDR1 and CDR2 (germline): PRHDT, FYEKMQ (reference sequence). V shed 6 bases and J 1 base; nucleotides not matched to a gene: 6. DNA of the CDR3: TGTGCCAGCAGAAAAATTAGCGGGGGGTCCTACGAGCAGTACTTC. Residues: CASRKISGGSYEQYF.

The chain couples TRBV6-5 to TRBJ1-1, with a weak D call TRBD1 (6 bases). The V and J ends lost 4 bases and 3 bases respectively, with 15 bases between them. Germline CDR1 MNHEY, CDR2 SVGAGI. This CDR3 has 15 amino acids. The DNA for the CDR3 is TGTGCCAGCAGTTTAGAACAGGGTTGGGACACTGAAGCTTTCTTT. Translating it yields CASSLEQGWDTEAFF.

The J gene is TRBJ2-3, the V gene TRBV5-1, with D possibly TRBD1 on 5 matching bases. Trimming removed 4 bases at V and 4 bases at J, with 16 bases between. The CDR3 sequence is 15 residues long. Germline CDR1 is SGHRS and CDR2 is YFSETQ. The DNA for the CDR3 is TGCGCCAGCAGCGGGATGCAGGGCGTGGCAGATACGCAGTATTTT. It translates to CASSGMQGVADTQYF. The whole variable domain, remainder taken from reference TRBV5-1 and TRBJ2-3, is KAGVTQTPRYLIKTRGQQVTLSCSPISGHRSVSWYQQTPGQGLQFLFEYFSETQRNKGNFPGRFSGRQFSNSRSEMNVSTLELGDSALYLCASSGMQGVADTQYFGPGTRLTVL.

V usage is TRBV2 and J usage is TRBJ1-3; no clear D gene. Germline assignment: CDR1 SNHLY and CDR2 FYNNEI. The CDR3 has 14 residues. The V and J ends lost 2 bases and 1 base respectively, with 6 bases between them. In DNA, the CDR3 is TGTGCCAGCAGTGAAATGGAGTCTGGAAACACCATATATTTT. Translating gives CASSEMESGNTIYF.

V is TRBV7-2 and J is TRBJ1-1; D gene unclear. Looked up from germline, CDR1 is SGHTA and CDR2 is FQGNSA. There are 14 residues in the CDR3. V lost 3 bases to trimming and J lost 1 base, with 9 bases between them. Here the CDR3 reads CASSFPGRNTEAFF. The CDR3 DNA reads TGTGCCAGCAGCTTCCCGGGGAGGAACACTGAAGCTTTCTTT.

This chain connects TRBV5-1 to TRBJ1-1, with a possible D match to TRBD1 (5 bases). The CDR3 runs to 14 residues. V was trimmed by 1 base and J by 4 bases, leaving 11 bases between them. Germline CDR1 and CDR2: SGHRS and YFSETQ. CDR3 nucleotide sequence: TGCGCCAGCAGCTTGAGGTTTCAGGGCACTGAAGCTTTCTTT. Its translation: CASSLRFQGTEAFF.

The chain links TRBV10-1 to TRBJ2-1, with 7 nucleotides matching TRBD2. The CDR3 totals 14 residues. V lost 6 bases, J lost 0 bases, and 2 bases stayed unmatched. Germline-derived CDR1 and CDR2 are WNHNN and SYGVQD (reference sequence). CDR3 DNA sequence: TGCGCCAGCAGCTCGGGGGGCTCCTACAATGAGCAGTTCTTC. This translates into CASSSGGSYNEQFF.

The V call is TRBV5-1, the J call TRBJ1-1; D possibly corresponds to TRBD1 (6 bases). Trimming removed 4 bases from V and 7 bases from J, with 20 bases in between. The CDR3 loop spans 15 amino acids. Germline CDR1 is SGHRS and CDR2 is YFSETQ. The CDR3 sequence: CASSPTSTGLYEAFF. CDR3 in DNA: TGCGCCAGCAGCCCGACCTCGACAGGTCTATATGAAGCTTTCTTT.

The chain recombines TRBV5-4 with TRBJ2-7; D remains ambiguous. Germline CDR1 SGHNT, CDR2 YYREEE (reference sequence). CDR3 size: 14 residues. The ends were cut back, 1 base at V and 0 bases at J, with 8 bases in the middle. The CDR3 DNA follows: TGTGCCAGCAGCTTGAATTCCCACTCCTACGAGCAGTACTTC. It yields the protein CASSLNSHSYEQYF.

J is TRBJ2-5 and V is TRBV6-4; possibly TRBD2 for D (5 bases). The V end lost 7 bases, the J end lost 5 bases, and 20 bases lay between the germline ends. The CDR3 loop spans 15 amino acids. Germline CDR1 is MRHNA and CDR2 is SNTAGT. CDR3 region: CASTLGRGSKETQYF. CDR3 DNA sequence: TGTGCCAGCACCCTGGGGAGAGGAAGTAAGGAGACCCAGTACTTC.